The 27 T cell receptor beta chains given below trace back to one sample, sequenced in a study of beta chain features in type 1 diabetes. Expressed TCRB transcripts got sequenced, as all isolated RNA was reverse transcribed. Generated by immunoSEQ multiplex PCR, the TCRdb table keeps only in-frame clones and is missing some. The sample consists of just over 600,000 clones, about 16% of them appearing once. Sample: naive CD4+ T cells from blood. These receptor sequences come from a man between 18 and 29 years old in good health.

This clone was counted between two and nine times. The chain uses TRBV7-2 and TRBJ1-2, with TRBD1 as a possible D gene (6 bases). The CDR3 has 14 residues. V shed 1 base and J shed 3 bases, with 9 bases lying between them. The germline CDR1 and CDR2 sequences are SGHTA and FQGNSA. The CDR3 sequence: CASSLGAGDYGYTF. The CDR3 nucleotides are TGTGCCAGCAGCTTAGGAGCAGGGGACTATGGCTACACCTTC. Using reference TRBV7-2 and TRBJ1-2 for the parts outside the CDR3, the full variable domain is GAGVSQSPSNKVTEKGKDVELRCDPISGHTALYWYRQSLGQGLEFLIYFQGNSAPDKSGLPSDRFSAERTGGSVSTLTIQRTQQEDSAVYLCASSLGAGDYGYTFGSGTRLTVV.

V is TRBV7-2 and J is TRBJ2-1; 7 positions match TRBD1. Germline lookup yields CDR1 SGHTA and CDR2 FQGNSA. Trimming removed 5 bases from V and 8 bases from J; junction bases left unmatched: 6. There are 13 residues in the CDR3. The CDR3 DNA is TGTGCCAGCAGCCGCCTACAGGGGTATGAGCAGTTCTTC. Its protein product is CASSRLQGYEQFF.

This chain joins TRBV11-2 and TRBJ2-7; no reliable D call. The CDR3 loop spans 14 amino acids. CDR1 SGHAT and CDR2 FQNNGV come from the germline V gene. V lost 0 bases to trimming and J lost 3 bases, with 9 bases between them. The CDR3 nucleotides read TGTGCCAGCAGCTTAGATTGGCTTTACTACGAGCAGTACTTC. Residues: CASSLDWLYYEQYF.

This clone turned up a few times. This chain links TRBV30 with TRBJ1-5; no clear D. Germline values: CDR1 GTSNPN, CDR2 SVGIG (reference sequence). The V gene lost 0 bases and the J gene lost 6 bases, with 6 bases spanning the gap. The CDR3 runs 12 residues. This chain's CDR3 is CAWSVRSQPQHF. The CDR3 coding sequence is TGTGCCTGGAGTGTAAGGTCTCAGCCCCAGCATTTT.

This clone was seen a few times. V and J are TRBV10-3 and TRBJ1-1; 8 bases match TRBD1. J lost 8 bases, V lost 6 bases, and 5 bases had no gene match. This CDR3 region has 12 residues. Germline loops: CDR1 ENHRY, CDR2 SYGVKD. CDR3 residues: CAISAGQGEAFF. Here the CDR3 DNA reads TGTGCCATCAGCGCAGGACAGGGAGAAGCTTTCTTT.

The chain employs TRBV9 and TRBJ1-6; the D gene is possibly TRBD1 (5 bases). V shed 0 bases and J shed 7 bases, with 8 bases lying between them. The CDR3 runs to 14 residues. Germline values: CDR1 SGDLS, CDR2 YYNGEE. For the CDR3, the DNA is TGTGCCAGCAGCGTAGGGGGCCACAATTCACCCCTCCACTTT. Translation: CASSVGGHNSPLHF.

The CDR3 loop reads CSARFGYEQYF. CDR3 in DNA: TGCAGTGCTAGATTCGGGTACGAGCAGTACTTC. The J gene is TRBJ2-7, the V gene TRBV20-1; D is uncertain. CDR3 size: 11 residues. The germline V gene has CDR1 DFQATT and CDR2 SNEGSKA (reference sequence). Trimming removed 2 bases at V and 4 bases at J, with 6 bases between.

This clone was counted only a few times. This chain's CDR3 is CASSMLRTSGDSTDTQYF. The DNA of the CDR3 is TGCGCCAGCAGCATGCTTAGGACTAGCGGGGATAGCACAGATACGCAGTATTTT. The chain combines TRBV5-1 with TRBJ2-3; 12 bases match TRBD2. CDR1 is SGHRS, CDR2 YFSETQ, per germline. The junction had 9 bases not matched to a gene; V was cut back by 4 bases and J by 0 bases. This CDR3 is built from 18 residues.

This clone was found a few times. V is TRBV30 and J is TRBJ2-5; D not resolved. The CDR3 has 14 amino acids. Germline V CDR1 and CDR2: GTSNPN, SVGIG (reference sequence). V was trimmed by 2 bases and J by 4 bases, leaving 14 bases between them. CDR3 loop: CAWSLSFIVETQYF. CDR3 bases: TGTGCCTGGAGTCTTTCTTTTATTGTAGAGACCCAGTACTTC.

This clone showed up just a few times. The gene calls are TRBV4-2 and TRBJ1-6; 7 nucleotides agree with TRBD1. Looked up from germline, CDR1 is LGHNA and CDR2 is YNFKEQ. V shed 5 bases and J 8 bases; nucleotides not matched to a gene: 9. The CDR3 loop spans 15 amino acids. The CDR3 sequence: CASSFQQGRDSPLHF. As DNA, the CDR3 is TGTGCCAGCAGCTTCCAACAGGGGAGGGATTCACCCCTCCACTTT.

V usage is TRBV23-1 and J usage is TRBJ1-2; D is undetermined. TRBV23-1 is sorted into the ORF group, with uncertain function. CDR3 length equals 17 residues. The V end lost 3 bases, the J end lost 4 bases, and 21 bases lay between the germline ends. This CDR3 is CASSQRNQSIGSYGYTF. CDR3 in DNA: TGCGCCAGCAGTCAGAGAAACCAGAGCATAGGTTCCTATGGCTACACCTTC.

This rearrangement joins TRBV7-2 to TRBJ2-3; a possible D gene is TRBD2 (5 bases). This CDR3 spans 15 amino acids. V gave up 3 bases and J gave up 2 bases, with 12 bases separating them. CDR1 is SGHTA, CDR2 FQGNSA, per germline. CDR3 protein: CASSFRLANTDTQYF. The CDR3, as DNA: TGTGCCAGCAGCTTCCGGCTAGCCAACACAGATACGCAGTATTTT.

As concerns this clone: Distinct nucleotide sequences in the sample also encode this CDR3. The chain couples TRBV2 to TRBJ1-1; D ambiguous. The germline gives CDR1 SNHLY, CDR2 FYNNEI. V lost 2 bases and J lost 0, with 7 bases in between. The CDR3 contains 14 residues. CDR3 nucleotides: TGTGCCAGCAGTGAAACAGCTATGAACACTGAAGCTTTCTTT. Translated: CASSETAMNTEAFF.

V is TRBV5-4 and J is TRBJ2-4, with TRBD2 identical over 7 bases. The CDR3 contains 14 residues. The ends lost 2 bases at V and 5 bases at J; junction bases unmatched: 4. Germline CDR1 is SGHNT and CDR2 is YYREEE (reference sequence). The CDR3 DNA sequence: TGTGCCAGCAGCTTACTAGCGAGCGAAAACATTCAGTACTTC. It specifies CASSLLASENIQYF.

This clone has just a few counts. The chain's CDR3 is CASSQMTTTSGASDTQYF. The CDR3 DNA follows: TGCGCCAGCAGCCAAATGACCACGACTAGCGGGGCGTCAGATACGCAGTATTTT. The rearrangement uses TRBV4-3 and TRBJ2-3, with 11 bases identical to TRBD2. V shed 2 bases and J 4 bases; nucleotides not matched to a gene: 11. Germline CDR1 LGHNA, CDR2 YSLEER. The CDR3 sequence is 18 residues long.

This clone was seen more than once but under ten times. The chain recombines TRBV9 with TRBJ2-3; 7 nucleotides match TRBD1. J was trimmed by 5 bases and V by 3 bases; bases with no gene match: 6. Germline V lookup: CDR1 SGDLS, CDR2 YYNGEE. CDR3 length: 14 amino acids. This CDR3 reads CASSGAGGRDTQYF. CDR3 sequence (DNA): TGTGCCAGCAGCGGCGCAGGGGGAAGAGATACGCAGTATTTT.

In its sample, this clone was seen a few times. V is TRBV5-4 and J is TRBJ1-1; TRBD1 agrees at 8 bases. This CDR3 is 15 amino acids long. With V trimmed by 3 bases and J by 3 bases, 7 bases remained unmatched. Germline V gives CDR1 SGHNT, CDR2 YYREEE (reference sequence). The CDR3 nucleotides read TGTGCCAGCAGCTCCCGACAGGGGAAGGACACTGAAGCTTTCTTT. Its protein is CASSSRQGKDTEAFF. Complete variable domain (other parts from reference TRBV5-4 and TRBJ1-1): ETGVTQSPTHLIKTRGQQVTLRCSSQSGHNTVSWYQQALGQGPQFIFQYYREEENGRGNFPPRFSGLQFPNYSSELNVNALELDDSALYLCASSSRQGKDTEAFFGQGTRLTVV.

This clone has just one count. V usage is TRBV4-1 and J usage is TRBJ1-5; 7 bases line up with TRBD1. V shed 0 bases, J shed 6 bases, and the junction held 5 bases outside the gene matches. Germline V CDR1 and CDR2: MGHRA, YSYEKL. This CDR3 comprises 15 residues. The CDR3 sequence: CASSQDSRGPQPQHF. CDR3 coding DNA: TGCGCCAGCAGCCAAGATTCAAGGGGGCCTCAGCCCCAGCATTTT.

This clone was seen at least ten times. CDR3 bases: TGTGCCATCATGGCGGCATCCCTCTACTCTGGGGCCAACGTCCTGACTTTC. Its translation is CAIMAASLYSGANVLTF. The chain employs TRBV10-3 and TRBJ2-6, with D unresolved. Germline values: CDR1 ENHRY, CDR2 SYGVKD. The CDR3 is made up of 17 amino acids. Between the trimmed V and J ends, which lost 7 bases and 0 bases, there was a span of 16 bases.

This clone was detected only a few times. Other nucleotide sequences from this sample produce the same CDR3. The chain employs TRBV18 and TRBJ2-3; unclear D gene. Trimming cost V 0 bases and J 3 bases, with 4 bases left between them. The germline CDR1 and CDR2 sequences are KGHSH and LQKENI. The CDR3 length is 13 residues. The chain's CDR3 is CASSPPVTDTQYF. The DNA of the CDR3 is TGTGCCAGCTCACCACCGGTAACAGATACGCAGTATTTT.

This clone was detected a few times. The chain joins TRBV6-5 to TRBJ1-3; possible D gene TRBD1, 6 bases. The CDR3 is 14 residues long. V lost 5 bases and J 0 bases, leaving 8 bases between the germline ends. Germline lookup yields CDR1 MNHEY and CDR2 SVGAGI. The DNA of the CDR3 is TGTGCCAGCAGTACAGGGAGCTCTGGAAACACCATATATTTT. Its protein product is CASSTGSSGNTIYF.

J is TRBJ1-1 and V is TRBV5-8; D is perhaps TRBD1 (6 bases). The CDR3 extends over 14 amino acids. Germline V gene data show CDR1 as SGHTS and CDR2 as YDEGEE. V lost 4 bases, J lost 4 bases, and 14 bases lay in between. The CDR3 loop is CASSQQGASTEAFF. The CDR3 DNA follows: TGTGCCAGCAGCCAACAGGGTGCGAGCACTGAAGCTTTCTTT.

The CDR3 is CASSQDLRNTIYF. CDR3 DNA: TGTGCCAGCAGCCAAGATCTTAGAAACACCATATATTTT. This rearrangement joins TRBV14 to TRBJ1-3, with D hard to call. The CDR3 runs to 13 residues. CDR1 is SGHDN and CDR2 is FVKESK in the germline V gene. Trimming shortened V by 0 bases and J by 5 bases, and 5 bases separated the two germline ends.

This clone was seen only a few times. The chain links TRBV7-8 to TRBJ1-5, with D hard to call. In germline, CDR1 is SGHVS, CDR2 FQNEAQ. The V end was cut by 1 base, the J end by 4 bases, with 8 bases between. The CDR3 loop spans 14 amino acids. The CDR3 DNA reads as TGTGCCAGCAGCTTAGGACTGGGGAATCAGCCCCAGCATTTT. This translates into CASSLGLGNQPQHF.

This clone was seen a handful of times. As DNA, the CDR3 is TGTGCCAGCAGTGACTCTGAGGCTAGTGGCAATCAGCCCCAGCATTTT. This codes for CASSDSEASGNQPQHF. V is TRBV6-4 and J is TRBJ1-5; D ambiguous. In germline, CDR1 is MRHNA, CDR2 SNTAGT. This CDR3 is built from 16 residues. V was pared by 0 bases and J by 2 bases, with 11 bases between.

The rearrangement joins TRBV7-9 to TRBJ1-2; tentative D call: TRBD1 (6 bases). This CDR3 has 17 amino acids. Looked up from germline, CDR1 is SEHNR and CDR2 is FQNEAQ (reference sequence). Trimming shortened V by 1 base and J by 4 bases, and 19 bases separated the two germline ends. The CDR3 DNA is TGTGCCAGCAGCTTAGTGGAGGGCAGGGGACCCCTCTATGGCTACACCTTC. Encoded protein: CASSLVEGRGPLYGYTF.

V and J are TRBV20-1 and TRBJ2-7; D gene ambiguous. The CDR3 is made up of 11 amino acids. In germline, CDR1 is DFQATT, CDR2 SNEGSKA (reference sequence). With 5 bases removed from V and 1 base from J, the gap between germline ends came to 6 bases. CDR3 sequence (DNA): TGCAGTGCTTCCGTATCCTACGAGCAGTACTTC. It specifies CSASVSYEQYF.